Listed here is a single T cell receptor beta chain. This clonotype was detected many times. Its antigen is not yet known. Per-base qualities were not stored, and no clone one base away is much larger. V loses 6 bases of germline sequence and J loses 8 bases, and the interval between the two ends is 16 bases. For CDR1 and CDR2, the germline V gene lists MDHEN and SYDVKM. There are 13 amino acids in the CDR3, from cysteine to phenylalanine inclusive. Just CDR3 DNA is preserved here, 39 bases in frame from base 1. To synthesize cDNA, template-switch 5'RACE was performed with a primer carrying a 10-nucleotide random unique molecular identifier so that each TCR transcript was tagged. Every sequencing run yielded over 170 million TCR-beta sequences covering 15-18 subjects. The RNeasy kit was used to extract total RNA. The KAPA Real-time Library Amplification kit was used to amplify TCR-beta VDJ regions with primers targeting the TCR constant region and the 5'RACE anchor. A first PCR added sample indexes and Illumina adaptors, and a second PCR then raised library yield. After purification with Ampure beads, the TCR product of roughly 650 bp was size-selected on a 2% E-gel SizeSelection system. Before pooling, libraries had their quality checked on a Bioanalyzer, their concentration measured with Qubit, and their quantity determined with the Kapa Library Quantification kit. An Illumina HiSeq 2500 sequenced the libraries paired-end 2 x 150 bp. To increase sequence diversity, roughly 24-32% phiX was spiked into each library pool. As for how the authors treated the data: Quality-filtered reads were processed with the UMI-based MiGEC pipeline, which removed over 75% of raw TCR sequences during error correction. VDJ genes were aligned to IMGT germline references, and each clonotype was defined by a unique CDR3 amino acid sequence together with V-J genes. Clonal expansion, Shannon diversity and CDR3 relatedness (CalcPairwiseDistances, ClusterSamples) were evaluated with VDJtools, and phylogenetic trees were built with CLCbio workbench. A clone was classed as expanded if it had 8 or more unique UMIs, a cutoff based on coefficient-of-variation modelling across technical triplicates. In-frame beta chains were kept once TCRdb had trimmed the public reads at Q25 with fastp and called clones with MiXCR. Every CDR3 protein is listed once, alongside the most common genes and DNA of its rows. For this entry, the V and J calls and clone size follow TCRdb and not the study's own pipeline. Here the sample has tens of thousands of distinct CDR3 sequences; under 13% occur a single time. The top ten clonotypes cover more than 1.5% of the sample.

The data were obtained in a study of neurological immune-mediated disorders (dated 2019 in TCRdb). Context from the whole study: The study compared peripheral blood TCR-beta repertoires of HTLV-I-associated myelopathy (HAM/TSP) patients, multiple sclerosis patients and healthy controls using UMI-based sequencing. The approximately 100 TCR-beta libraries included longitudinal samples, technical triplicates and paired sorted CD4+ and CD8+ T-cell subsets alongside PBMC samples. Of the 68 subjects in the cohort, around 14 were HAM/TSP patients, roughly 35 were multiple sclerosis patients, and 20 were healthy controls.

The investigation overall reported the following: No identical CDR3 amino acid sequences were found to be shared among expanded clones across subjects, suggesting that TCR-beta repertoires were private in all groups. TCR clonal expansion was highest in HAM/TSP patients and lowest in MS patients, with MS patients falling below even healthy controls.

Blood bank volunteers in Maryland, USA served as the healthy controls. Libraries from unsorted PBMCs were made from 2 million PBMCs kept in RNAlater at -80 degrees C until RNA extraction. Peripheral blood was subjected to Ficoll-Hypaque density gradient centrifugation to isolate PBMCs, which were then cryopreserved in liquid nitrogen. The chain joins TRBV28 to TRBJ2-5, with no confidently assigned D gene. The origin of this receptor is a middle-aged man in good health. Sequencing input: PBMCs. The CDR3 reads CASSRSPTRTQYF. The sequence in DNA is TGTGCCAGCAGCCGCTCCCCGACCCGCACCCAGTACTTC.